The 16 T cell receptor beta chains given below trace back to one sample, sequenced in a study of shared clonotypes between healthy human individuals. Some clones are missing from TCRdb's copy, which holds only in-frame ones; the method was immunoSEQ multiplex PCR. In the table there are 2 million to 2.5 million clones, 85% to 95% of which are singletons. Sequencing input: naive CD4+ T cells from PBMCs. Noted subset: CD45RA+ positively selected. These receptors all stem from a young man in good health. Some clones in this sample may be carry-over from other donors' samples.

The V gene is TRBV5-4, the J gene TRBJ2-7; no clear D gene. The V end was cut by 1 base, the J end by 6 bases, with 5 bases between. CDR1 SGHNT and CDR2 YYREEE come from the germline V gene (reference sequence). The length of the CDR3 is 11 residues. The CDR3 DNA follows: TGTGCCAGCAGCTTGAACACCGAGCAGTACTTC. Its protein product is CASSLNTEQYF.

The rearrangement links TRBV5-8 to TRBJ2-2; D tentatively fits TRBD1 or TRBD2 (5 bases each). Trimming took 2 bases from V and 5 from J, leaving 16 bases between them. The CDR3 has 16 residues. Germline V lookup: CDR1 SGHTS, CDR2 YDEGEE. The CDR3 coding sequence is TGTGCCAGCAGCTTCTTGAGGGGACGAGCAACCGGGGAGCTGTTTTTT. It translates to CASSFLRGRATGELFF. Together with reference TRBV5-8 and TRBJ2-2, the CDR3 gives the full variable domain: EAGVTQSPTHLIKTRGQQATLRCSPISGHTSVYWYQQALGLGLQFLLWYDEGEERNRGNFPPRFSGRQFPNYSSELNVNALELEDSALYLCASSFLRGRATGELFFGEGSRLTVL.

This clone has a single count. V gene TRBV15 combines with J gene TRBJ1-3, with 7 bases matching TRBD1. The CDR3 loop spans 17 amino acids. Germline lookup yields CDR1 LNHNV and CDR2 YYDKDF (reference sequence). V dropped 4 bases and J dropped 0; count of bases not matched to a gene: 9. CDR3 nucleotides: TGTGCCACCAGCACCAGACAGGGCCCTATCTCTGGAAACACCATATATTTT. Translation gives CATSTRQGPISGNTIYF.

Note on this clone: Other DNA sequences from this sample encode an identical CDR3 as well. The chain couples TRBV28 to TRBJ1-3, with a tentative D call TRBD1 (5 bases). The CDR3 consists of 15 residues. The germline V gene has CDR1 MDHEN and CDR2 SYDVKM. V was cut by 6 bases and J by 0 bases, with 12 bases left in between. The CDR3 sequence: CASSSGGTSGNTIYF. The DNA of the CDR3 is TGTGCCAGCAGCTCGGGGGGAACCTCTGGAAACACCATATATTTT. The full variable domain, rest sourced from reference TRBV28 and TRBJ1-3, is DVKVTQSSRYLVKRTGEKVFLECVQDMDHENMFWYRQDPGLGLRLIYFSYDVKMKEKGDIPEGYSVSREKKERFSLILESASTNQTSMYLCASSSGGTSGNTIYFGEGSWLTVV.

This clone was detected only a few times. The chain carries TRBV18 and TRBJ1-2, with D perhaps TRBD1 (6 bases). This CDR3 has 15 amino acids. The V gene lost 2 bases and the J gene lost 1 base, with 11 bases spanning the gap. The germline V gene encodes CDR1 KGHSH and CDR2 LQKENI. CDR3 DNA: TGTGCCAGCTCACCAAAGGGGGACTTTAACTATGGCTACACCTTC. Encoded protein: CASSPKGDFNYGYTF.

J is TRBJ2-7 and V is TRBV6-6, with D perhaps given as TRBD1 or TRBD2 (5 bases each). Germline CDR1 MNHNY, CDR2 SVGAGI (reference sequence). The CDR3 extends over 16 amino acids. Trimming stripped 0 bases from V and 2 bases from J, with 14 bases between. CDR3 nucleotides: TGTGCCAGCAGTTACTCGAAGGGACGGACGACCTACGAGCAGTACTTC. Residues: CASSYSKGRTTYEQYF.

This rearrangement joins TRBV18 to TRBJ2-1; 10 nucleotides align to TRBD1. The CDR3 contains 16 residues. Germline V gene data show CDR1 as KGHSH and CDR2 as LQKENI. V lost 0 bases and J lost 6; bases outside the gene matches: 5. The CDR3 loop is CASSPPPGQGLNEQFF. The CDR3 DNA follows: TGTGCCAGCTCACCACCCCCGGGACAGGGGCTCAATGAGCAGTTCTTC.

In this sample, this clone turned up a few times. Other DNA sequences from this sample encode an identical CDR3 as well. V is TRBV7-9 and J is TRBJ1-1; D gene uncertain. Germline V gene lookup returns CDR1 SEHNR and CDR2 FQNEAQ (reference sequence). The CDR3 contains 13 residues. Trimming removed 2 bases from V and 5 bases from J, with 9 bases in between. DNA for the CDR3: TGTGCCAGCAGCTTATGGGGAGGGACTGAAGCTTTCTTT. The encoded protein is CASSLWGGTEAFF.

The chain is built from TRBV28 and TRBJ2-7; 9 bases are a match to TRBD2. This CDR3 is built from 15 residues. Germline values: CDR1 MDHEN, CDR2 SYDVKM. The V gene end was trimmed by 4 bases and the J gene end by 0 bases; junction bases not matched to a gene: 4. CDR3 sequence: CASSSSGVSSYEQYF. CDR3 bases: TGTGCCAGCAGTTCTAGCGGGGTCAGCTCCTACGAGCAGTACTTC.

The rearrangement uses TRBV7-2 and TRBJ2-7; D might be TRBD2 (5 bases). The CDR3 is made up of 14 amino acids. Germline-derived CDR1 and CDR2 are SGHTA and FQGNSA. V was cut by 2 bases and J by 5 bases, with 13 bases left in between. DNA for the CDR3: TGTGCCAGCAGCTTATTAGCGATATCCCACGAGCAGTACTTC. Protein sequence: CASSLLAISHEQYF. Based on the CDR3 plus reference TRBV7-2 and TRBJ2-7, the full variable domain is GAGVSQSPSNKVTEKGKDVELRCDPISGHTALYWYRQSLGQGLEFLIYFQGNSAPDKSGLPSDRFSAERTGGSVSTLTIQRTQQEDSAVYLCASSLLAISHEQYFGPGTRLTVT.

The chain recombines TRBV19 with TRBJ2-7; the match to TRBD2 covers 8 bases. CDR1 and CDR2 (germline): LNHDA, SQIVND (reference sequence). This CDR3 contains 18 residues. V shed 3 bases, J shed 4 bases, and the junction held 17 bases outside the gene matches. The CDR3 coding sequence is TGTGCCAGTAGTATCGCGTGGGGAGGTAGCGGGACCAGTTACGAGCAGTACTTC. Its protein product is CASSIAWGGSGTSYEQYF.

The chain has TRBV5-1 and TRBJ1-1; possibly TRBD1 for D (5 bases). CDR3 length equals 13 residues. The germline CDR1 and CDR2 sequences are SGHRS and YFSETQ. The V end was cut by 4 bases, the J end by 11 bases, with 18 bases between. The CDR3 loop reads CASSPGDAGRAFF. CDR3 bases: TGCGCCAGCAGCCCCGGGGACGCAGGTCGGGCTTTCTTT.

CDR3 in DNA: TGCAGCGTGGAGGGGACTAGCGGAAACACCGGGGAGCTGTTTTTT. Its protein is CSVEGTSGNTGELFF. This chain links TRBV29-1 with TRBJ2-2, with 11 bases lining up with TRBD2. The CDR3 has 15 amino acids. Per the germline V gene, CDR1 is SQVTM and CDR2 is ANQGSEA. Losses at the gene ends were 6 bases for V and 2 bases for J; bases not matched to a gene: 5.

The chain employs TRBV28 and TRBJ2-1; 9 bases are shared with TRBD2. Losses at the gene ends were 2 bases for V and 4 bases for J; bases not matched to a gene: 9. Per the germline V gene, CDR1 is MDHEN and CDR2 is SYDVKM. This CDR3 is built from 17 residues. As DNA, the CDR3 is TGTGCCAGCAGTTTACCAACGGCGGGAGGGTCTTACAATGAGCAGTTCTTC. Its translation: CASSLPTAGGSYNEQFF.

Comments on this clone: Other DNA sequences in this sample translate to the same CDR3. The chain employs TRBV10-3 and TRBJ1-1; no definite D call. This CDR3 region has 13 residues. With 3 bases removed from V and 5 bases from J, the gap between germline ends came to 10 bases. CDR1 and CDR2 (germline): ENHRY, SYGVKD. The CDR3 DNA sequence: TGTGCCATCAGTGAAAGAACAGCTACTGAAGCTTTCTTT. It encodes CAISERTATEAFF.

The gene calls are TRBV6-1 and TRBJ2-1, with TRBD2 as a possible D gene (6 bases). The V gene lost 11 bases and the J gene lost 0 bases, with 17 bases spanning the gap. From germline, CDR1 is MNHNS and CDR2 SASEGT. The CDR3 has 15 amino acids. The DNA for the CDR3 is TGTGCCCTTCCTGTTATCGGGGGCTCCTACAATGAGCAGTTCTTC. This encodes CALPVIGGSYNEQFF.